This T cell receptor (beta chain) comes out of a study of blood T cell repertoires in COVID-19. About the research overall: Sample material is recorded as cDNA or gDNA derived from T cells, B-cell-depleted T cells, or PBMCs.

TCRdb keeps only in-frame clones here, not all; method: immunoSEQ multiplex PCR. The sample has roughly 300,000 clones; 80% to 90% are singletons. The CDR3 consists of 12 residues. V was clipped by 3 bases and J by 6 bases, with 6 bases between them. Germline V lookup: CDR1 MDHEN, CDR2 SYDVKM. Specimen: PBMCs or T cells enriched from blood (not recorded which). The source of this sequence is a woman aged 40 to 50 with acute COVID-19. The V call is TRBV28, the J call TRBJ1-5; D gene uncertain. The CDR3 DNA follows: TGTGCCAGCAGTTTCTTAGTTCAGCCCCAGCATTTT. The encoded protein is CASSFLVQPQHF.